This T cell receptor beta chain was observed in a study of response to subunit inactivated influenza vaccine. TCRdb redid the calling of the RT-PCR reads with MiXCR, one entry per CDR3 protein. The data show 150,000 to 200,000 distinct CDR3 sequences, roughly 10% seen once. Regarding the study as a whole: It was suggested by the authors that few new T cells are recruited by each seasonal influenza vaccination.

There are 14 residues in the CDR3. Germline assignment: CDR1 MNHEY and CDR2 SVGEGT. V was pared by 7 bases and J by 9 bases, with 19 bases between. Remarks on this clonotype: Its antigen remains unidentified.

J is TRBJ2-1 and V is TRBV6-2 or TRBV6-3; D may correspond to TRBD1 or TRBD2 (5 bases each). This receptor was taken from a man aged 50 to 60 who received an inactivated influenza vaccine. Sample: non-naive T cells sorted from PBMCs, taken 40 to 50 days after vaccination. The CDR3 DNA is TGTGCCAGCACCAATGAAATGGGGGTGGGTGAGCAGTTCTTC. Encoded protein: CASTNEMGVGEQFF.